This passage covers 14 T cell receptor beta chains from one sample sequenced in a study of blood T cells in healthy people across ages. The second PCR ran roughly 6 to 12 cycles with a sample-barcoded 5' primer and J-beta primers. TCRdb re-derived calls from the 5' RACE reads in MiXCR, one entry per CDR3 protein. This table holds around 710,000 distinct CDR3 sequences, approximately 39% found once. The sample was blood. The receptors were sampled from a woman in her fifties or sixties in good health.

The table lists this clonotype with a few counts. For the CDR3, the DNA is TGTGCCAGCAGTACCCAATCCACTATGAACACTGAAGCTTTCTTT. Translation gives CASSTQSTMNTEAFF. The gene calls are TRBV12-3 or TRBV12-4 and TRBJ1-1; D uncertain. The CDR3 extends over 15 amino acids. V was clipped by 5 bases and J by 0 bases, with 13 bases between them.

This clonotype has a single count. The chain uses TRBV6-2 or TRBV6-3 and TRBJ2-7, with TRBD1 identical over 7 bases. V was pared by 2 bases and J by 6 bases, with 10 bases of the junction left unmatched. The CDR3 is 15 amino acids. CDR1 and CDR2 (germline): MNHEY, SVGEGT. The CDR3 protein is CASSYVTGLSVEQYF. CDR3 nucleotides: TGTGCCAGCAGTTACGTGACAGGGCTTTCCGTCGAGCAGTACTTC.

V usage is TRBV28 and J usage is TRBJ1-6; D is uncertain. Germline V lookup: CDR1 MDHEN, CDR2 SYDVKM. V was trimmed by 4 bases and J by 5 bases, leaving 12 bases between them. The CDR3 has 15 amino acids. The CDR3 sequence is CASSSPGVNNSPLHF. CDR3 bases: TGTGCCAGCAGTTCGCCGGGCGTTAATAATTCACCCCTCCACTTT.

This clonotype occurred many times. V and J are TRBV10-3 and TRBJ2-7, with TRBD2 matching 7 bases. CDR3 size: 15 residues. CDR1 and CDR2 (germline): ENHRY, SYGVKD. V lost 0 bases and J lost 0; bases outside the gene matches: 2. The CDR3 region is CAISESGGNSYEQYF. CDR3 bases: TGTGCCATCAGTGAGTCGGGAGGGAACTCCTACGAGCAGTACTTC.

This clonotype was picked up many times. The CDR3, as DNA: TGCAGCGTCGAACCACGGGACTTCACAGATACGCAGTATTTT. It translates to CSVEPRDFTDTQYF. The chain combines TRBV29-1 with TRBJ2-3, with D perhaps TRBD2 (6 bases). This CDR3 comprises 14 residues. From germline, CDR1 is SQVTM and CDR2 ANQGSEA. V lost 6 bases, J lost 2 bases, and 15 bases lay in between.

The chain carries TRBV27 and TRBJ2-3, with TRBD1 as a possible D gene (5 bases). Trimming removed 3 bases from V and 4 bases from J, with 11 bases in between. The CDR3 is 14 amino acids. Germline V gene data show CDR1 as MNHEY and CDR2 as SMNVEV (reference sequence). The CDR3: CASSFRTKSDTQYF. In DNA, the CDR3 is TGTGCCAGCAGTTTCCGGACAAAATCAGATACGCAGTATTTT.

This chain uses TRBV6-4 with TRBJ2-3; TRBD2 matches at 8 bases. CDR3 length equals 16 residues. V lost 0 bases to trimming and J lost 4 bases; unmatched junction nucleotides: 6. Germline V gives CDR1 MRHNA, CDR2 SNTAGT. CDR3: CASSDSGSGGADTQYF. The CDR3 nucleotides are TGTGCCAGCAGTGACTCGGGCAGCGGGGGTGCAGATACGCAGTATTTT.

This clonotype was recorded once. The rearrangement uses TRBV20-1 and TRBJ2-1; 12 bases fit TRBD2. The J call may be faulty, since TRBJ2-7 better matches the DNA end. From germline, CDR1 is DFQATT and CDR2 SNEGSKA (reference sequence). This CDR3 is 18 amino acids long. CDR3 residues: CSARTTTSGSASYNEQYF. The DNA for the CDR3 is TGCAGTGCTCGGACTACGACTAGCGGGAGCGCCTCCTACAATGAGCAGTACTTC.

The V gene is TRBV3-1, the J gene TRBJ2-2, with TRBD2 matching 11 bases. V shed 6 bases, J shed 4 bases, and the junction held 7 bases outside the gene matches. The CDR3 totals 16 residues. Germline values: CDR1 LGHDT, CDR2 YNNKEL (reference sequence). CDR3 loop: CASRLRTSGRTGELFF. The CDR3 DNA follows: TGTGCCAGCAGACTTCGGACTAGCGGGCGCACCGGGGAGCTGTTTTTT.

The chain has TRBV28 and TRBJ2-4; TRBD1 matches at 7 bases. CDR1 and CDR2 (germline): MDHEN, SYDVKM. The junction had 9 bases not matched to a gene; V was cut back by 1 base and J by 15 bases. The CDR3 covers 13 residues. The CDR3 region is CASSLLQGQKSYF. In DNA form, the CDR3 reads TGTGCCAGCAGTTTATTGCAGGGACAGAAGTCGTACTTC.

In this sample, this clonotype turned up once. A much larger clone differs by one base, so this may be a read error. The rearrangement links TRBV29-1 to TRBJ2-5; the D call may be TRBD1 or TRBD2 (6 bases each). This CDR3 is built from 12 residues. Germline assignment: CDR1 SQVTM and CDR2 ANQGSEA. The germline V and J ends were trimmed by 6 bases and 5 bases, with 13 bases remaining between them. The CDR3 DNA sequence: TGCAGCGTCGGGGGCGGATCCGAGACCCAGTACTTC. Translated: CSVGGGSETQYF.

The chain has TRBV20-1 and TRBJ2-7; 8 nucleotides align to TRBD2. The CDR3 sequence is 14 residues long. From germline, CDR1 is DFQATT and CDR2 SNEGSKA (reference sequence). After removal of 6 bases from V and 7 bases from J, the junction contained 14 bases not matched to a gene. CDR3 residues: CSAFPQREFNEQYF. The CDR3 DNA sequence: TGCAGTGCCTTCCCACAGCGGGAGTTTAATGAGCAGTACTTC.

The rearrangement links TRBV19 to TRBJ1-2; TRBD1 matches 8 bases. The CDR3 length is 16 residues. The J segment lost 1 base and the V segment lost 6 bases, leaving 10 bases of the junction unmatched. Germline CDR1 is LNHDA and CDR2 is SQIVND (reference sequence). The CDR3 bases are TGTGCCAGTAGCACCTCGACAGGGGCCTTTAACTATGGCTACACCTTC. Protein: CASSTSTGAFNYGYTF.

This clonotype has more than one count but fewer than ten. The V and J genes are TRBV6-2 or TRBV6-3 and TRBJ1-5; tentatively, D is TRBD1 (5 bases). Looked up from germline, CDR1 is MNHEY and CDR2 is SVGEGT. The CDR3 has 16 residues. Between the trimmed V and J ends, which lost 4 bases and 3 bases, there was a span of 16 bases. The CDR3 nucleotides read TGTGCCAGCAGTTTCTCCGGGAGGGGCATCAATCAGCCCCAGCATTTT. It translates to CASSFSGRGINQPQHF.